This T cell receptor beta chain came from a study of blood T cell repertoires in COVID-19. Study summary: Italy, Spain and the United States were the sources of the convalescent and acute COVID-19 samples. The analysed material was cDNA or gDNA that came from T cells, B-cell-depleted T cells, or PBMCs.

Remarks on this clone: The junction shows a germline mismatch at one end, possibly a read error.

In the source study's methods: Reference gene primers were amplified, and this amplification served to estimate nucleated cell counts. Assay: immunoSEQ multiplex PCR; the TCRdb copy retains only in-frame clones and omits some. The DNA was the basis for D and trimming; V, J and clone size are from that table. The sample records some 700,000 clones, 80% to 90% being singletons. Germline V CDR1 and CDR2: SGHRS, YFSETQ. The CDR3 has 14 amino acids. This sequence originates from a woman aged 18-29 years with acute or convalescent COVID-19. This chain links TRBV5-1 with TRBJ1-4; 7 bases match TRBD1. What was sequenced was peripheral blood. The CDR3 DNA follows: TGCGCCAGCAGCGAGCCCGGACAGGCGTGTGAGTGTGATTTT. Its protein is CASSEPGQACECDF.